This TCR beta chain appears in the sequencing data of a study of T cells after yellow fever vaccination (dated by TCRdb to 2018 to 2020). In terms of the full investigation: The SMART-Seq v4 Ultra Low Input RNA kit was used to prepare libraries from fractions with low cell numbers. To follow T-cell clones before and after both primary and booster YFV17D yellow fever vaccination, bulk TCR alpha and beta repertoires underwent longitudinal sequencing. Two healthy male donors made up the cohort, one aged 18 to 30 years and the other aged 30 to 40 years. Blood samples were taken at several timepoints before and after primary and secondary immunization, and bulk PBMC replicates and cell subsets were isolated. Findings and caveats that apply to the study as a whole: A small share of clonotypes occurred in both CD4 and CD8 compartments, likely arising from convergent recombination. The study included only a couple of donors, which limits how far the findings can be generalized. Computational filtering was required because FACS-sorted repertoires could contain abundant contaminating clonotypes from the bulk population. The secondary T-cell response was weaker than the primary response but faster, peaking on day 5 instead of day 15. After the booster, most of the clones that had expanded following primary vaccination were detected again (roughly 96% of CD4 and around 88% of CD8), which suggests that memory was broadly maintained.

The junction shows trimming of 10 bases on V and 0 bases on J, plus 17 bases between the germline ends. CDR1 and CDR2 are drawn from the germline V gene (reference sequence): SGHNT, YYREEE. Inclusive of the bounding cysteine and phenylalanine, the CDR3 is 14 residues long. Only the CDR3 DNA stays, 42 bases, in frame from base 1. TCR cDNA was synthesized by 5'RACE template switching, through which a universal primer site and unique molecular identifiers were introduced. Priming for cDNA synthesis came from both the TCR alpha and TCR beta constant segments. Libraries were amplified in two PCR steps, with sample barcodes and sequencing adapters added in the second step. Sequencing of the libraries was done on either Illumina HiSeq 2500 (2x100 bp) or NovaSeq (2x150 bp). As for how the authors treated the data: Demultiplexing of reads and collapsing into UMI consensus sequences were performed with MIGEC, and V(D)J alignment was carried out with MiXCR. Clonotypes responding to the vaccine were identified with edgeR on replicate PBMC samples, with the criteria of FDR below 0.01 and a log2 fold change above 5 up to day 15. CD4 or CD8 identity was assigned to each bulk clonotype according to whether the clonotype was present at higher abundance in the sequenced CD4 repertoire or the sequenced CD8 repertoire. TCRdb trimmed the raw reads at Q25, called clones with MiXCR and kept productive beta chains. Merged by CDR3 protein, the rows form single entries marked with the most common genes and DNA. The V and J calls and clone size come from TCRdb's table, not from the authors' own analysis. Across this sample there are more than 95,000 distinct CDR3 sequences, with under 8.5% seen only once. 2% to 3% of the sample belongs to the ten largest clones.

This clonotype was seen a handful of times. Its cognate antigen has yet to be identified. There are no base qualities to consult, and no much larger clone falls within one base. Interpreted using the paper, the treatment or condition label stands for: live attenuated yellow fever vaccine strain. A standard Ficoll-Paque protocol was used to isolate PBMCs from peripheral blood. CD4 and CD8 T-cell fractions were isolated with Dynabeads CD4 and CD8 positive selection kits. RNA was extracted with TriZol from bulk PBMCs, CD4 and CD8 fractions, and dextramer-positive and dextramer-negative fractions. This receptor chain uses TRBV5-4 and TRBJ2-7, with TRBD2 as a weak D call on 6 bases. The TCR was taken from a man between 18 and 35 years old who received the YFV17D yellow fever vaccine. The sequencing used CD4+ T cells sorted from PBMCs, collected more than 8 days after the first yellow fever vaccination. The sequenced DNA is TGTGCCTGCCAGGGCGGGGCCAGCTCCTACGAGCAGTACTTC. This is translated as CACQGGASSYEQYF. Reference TRBV5-4 and TRBJ2-7 genes cover what lies past the CDR3, so the full variable domain is ETGVTQSPTHLIKTRGQQVTLRCSSQSGHNTVSWYQQALGQGPQFIFQYYREEENGRGNFPPRFSGLQFPNYSSELNVNALELDDSALYLCACQGGASSYEQYFGPGTRLTVT.